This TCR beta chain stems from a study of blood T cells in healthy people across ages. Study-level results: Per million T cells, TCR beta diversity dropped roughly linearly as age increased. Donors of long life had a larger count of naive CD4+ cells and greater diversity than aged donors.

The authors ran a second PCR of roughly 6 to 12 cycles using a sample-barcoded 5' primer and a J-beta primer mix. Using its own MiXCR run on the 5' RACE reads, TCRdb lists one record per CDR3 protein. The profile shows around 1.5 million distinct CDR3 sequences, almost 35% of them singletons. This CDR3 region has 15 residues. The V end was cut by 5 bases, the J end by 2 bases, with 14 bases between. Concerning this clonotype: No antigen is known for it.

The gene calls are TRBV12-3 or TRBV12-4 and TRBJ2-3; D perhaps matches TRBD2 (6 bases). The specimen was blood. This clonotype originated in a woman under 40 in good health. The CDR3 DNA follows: TGTGCCAGCAGTCCCCGGGACTTTACCACAGATACGCAGTATTTT. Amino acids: CASSPRDFTTDTQYF.